These 25 T cell receptor beta chains came from one sample sequenced in a study of blood T cell repertoires in COVID-19. Libraries were prepared by immunoSEQ multiplex PCR; TCRdb keeps only in-frame clonotypes and omits some of them. The table records about 140,000 clones, approximately 86% of them present only once. The sequenced sample was peripheral blood. The origin of the receptors is an older woman with acute or convalescent COVID-19.

V usage is TRBV18 and J usage is TRBJ2-1, with D possibly TRBD1 on 6 matching bases. The CDR3 runs 16 residues. Germline CDR1 KGHSH, CDR2 LQKENI. The V end lost 3 bases, the J end lost 5 bases, and 17 bases lay between the germline ends. DNA for the CDR3: TGTGCCAGCTCACCGTACAACCGTAGGGACAACAATGAGCAGTTCTTC. Translated: CASSPYNRRDNNEQFF. Full variable domain (missing parts from reference TRBV18 and TRBJ2-1): NAGVMQNPRHLVRRRGQEARLRCSPMKGHSHVYWYRQLPEEGLKFMVYLQKENIIDESGMPKERFSAEFPKEGPSILRIQQVVRGDSAAYFCASSPYNRRDNNEQFFGPGTRLTVL.

The genes are TRBV30 and TRBJ2-7; the D gene is possibly TRBD2 (5 bases). The CDR3 spans 13 residues. CDR1 GTSNPN and CDR2 SVGIG come from the germline V gene (reference sequence). With 1 base removed from V and 0 bases from J, the gap between germline ends came to 7 bases. The CDR3 sequence is CAWSAGNSYEQYF. The CDR3 DNA reads TGTGCCTGGAGTGCGGGGAACTCCTACGAGCAGTACTTC. The variable domain in full, completed from reference TRBV30 and TRBJ2-7, reads SQTIHQWPATLVQPVGSPLSLECTVEGTSNPNLYWYRQAAGRGLQLLFYSVGIGQISSEVPQNLSASRPQDRQFILSSKKLLLSDSGFYLCAWSAGNSYEQYFGPGTRLTVT.

V usage is TRBV7-8 and J usage is TRBJ2-1; the D gene is possibly TRBD1 (6 bases). The CDR3 length is 15 residues. V was clipped by 3 bases and J by 7 bases, with 16 bases between them. Germline lookup yields CDR1 SGHVS and CDR2 FQNEAQ. This chain's CDR3 is CASSFQGFALNEQFF. In DNA, the CDR3 is TGTGCCAGCAGCTTTCAGGGGTTTGCACTTAATGAGCAGTTCTTC.

The CDR3 sequence: CASTRPAEARSSYNEQFF. Here the CDR3 DNA reads TGCGCCAGCACACGTCCAGCGGAGGCTCGAAGCTCCTACAATGAGCAGTTCTTC. The V and J genes are TRBV10-2 and TRBJ2-1; D possibly corresponds to TRBD2 (5 bases). The V gene lost 7 bases and the J gene lost 0 bases, with 22 bases spanning the gap. Germline CDR1 WSHSY, CDR2 SAAADI. The CDR3 spans 18 residues.

The rearrangement links TRBV5-5 to TRBJ1-1, with D tentatively TRBD1 (5 bases). Germline CDR1 reads SGHKS; CDR2 reads YYEKEE (reference sequence). V was clipped by 2 bases and J by 3 bases, with 8 bases between them. The CDR3 runs 13 residues. The CDR3 sequence is CASSFRADTEAFF. The CDR3 DNA reads as TGTGCCAGCAGCTTCAGGGCGGACACTGAAGCTTTCTTT.

The V call is TRBV28, the J call TRBJ2-2; D perhaps matches TRBD2 (6 bases). Germline loops: CDR1 MDHEN, CDR2 SYDVKM. The V end was cut by 6 bases, the J end by 5 bases, with 13 bases between. This CDR3 region has 14 residues. The CDR3, as DNA: TGTGCCAGCAGGGGGGGAGACAAAACCGGGGAGCTGTTTTTT. It specifies CASRGGDKTGELFF.

The J gene is TRBJ1-6, the V gene TRBV7-9; D is possibly TRBD1 (5 bases). Deletions cut 1 base from V and 7 bases from J, with 5 bases between. Germline V lookup: CDR1 SEHNR, CDR2 FQNEAQ (reference sequence). The CDR3 loop spans 13 amino acids. CDR3 nucleotides: TGTGCCAGCAGCTTAGAGGGGAATTCACCCCTCCACTTT. Protein product: CASSLEGNSPLHF.

This clone was recorded a few times. The J gene is TRBJ2-3, the V gene TRBV7-9; 7 nucleotides match TRBD2. Germline CDR1 reads SEHNR; CDR2 reads FQNEAQ (reference sequence). This CDR3 region has 16 residues. J was trimmed by 0 bases and V by 6 bases; bases with no gene match: 9. The CDR3 DNA reads TGTGCCAGCAGTCCCCTGGGGGGGATTAGCACAGATACGCAGTATTTT. This translates into CASSPLGGISTDTQYF.

The V gene is TRBV30, the J gene TRBJ1-5, with no clear D. V lost 2 bases, J lost 6 bases, and 11 bases lay in between. Germline CDR1 reads GTSNPN; CDR2 reads SVGIG (reference sequence). This CDR3 has 13 amino acids. CDR3 sequence reads: CAWSLGEGQPQHF. CDR3 DNA sequence: TGTGCCTGGAGTCTCGGGGAGGGTCAGCCCCAGCATTTT.

The chain employs TRBV27 and TRBJ1-3, with unresolved D. Per germline, CDR1 MNHEY and CDR2 SMNVEV (reference sequence). The CDR3 runs 16 residues. The V end was cut by 6 bases, the J end by 1 base, with 16 bases between. The CDR3 here is CASSRGGSASGNTIYF. As DNA, the CDR3 is TGTGCCAGCAGCCGCGGTGGATCGGCTTCTGGAAACACCATATATTTT.

This chain's CDR3 is CASSPGQVGNEKLFF. CDR3 DNA sequence: TGTGCCAGCTCCCCTGGGCAGGTCGGAAATGAAAAACTGTTTTTT. The V call is TRBV2, the J call TRBJ1-4; D remains ambiguous. Germline V gene data show CDR1 as SNHLY and CDR2 as FYNNEI. This CDR3 is 15 amino acids long. V lost 8 bases to trimming and J lost 5 bases, with 18 bases between them.

The chain carries TRBV19 and TRBJ2-2; tentatively, D is TRBD1 (5 bases). The length of the CDR3 is 15 residues. Germline CDR1 is LNHDA and CDR2 is SQIVND (reference sequence). The V gene lost 6 bases and the J gene lost 4 bases, with 15 bases spanning the gap. The CDR3 is CASRQDRVFTGELFF. CDR3 sequence (DNA): TGTGCCAGTAGACAGGACCGGGTCTTCACCGGGGAGCTGTTTTTT.

This clone was detected only a few times. V and J are TRBV11-3 and TRBJ1-5; D is ambiguous. The V gene lost 5 bases and the J gene lost 3 bases, with 14 bases spanning the gap. The germline gives CDR1 SGHNT, CDR2 YENEEA. The CDR3 has 15 amino acids. CDR3 residues: CASSPGTGVNQPQHF. In DNA form, the CDR3 reads TGTGCCAGCAGCCCAGGTACGGGAGTCAATCAGCCCCAGCATTTT.

The chain couples TRBV3-1 (or the pseudogene TRBV3-2) to TRBJ1-5, with a weak D call TRBD1 (5 bases). CDR3 length: 17 amino acids. Per germline, CDR1 LGHDT and CDR2 YNNKEL (reference sequence). Trimming cost V 1 base and J 2 bases, with 15 bases left between them. The CDR3 region has the DNA TGTGCCAGCAGCCAAGGAGGCAGGGTAGGAGGCAATCAGCCCCAGCATTTT. Residues: CASSQGGRVGGNQPQHF.

V gene TRBV18 combines with J gene TRBJ2-3, with 10 bases lining up with TRBD2. The V segment lost 2 bases and the J segment 4 bases; nucleotides outside the gene matches: 6. The CDR3 runs 16 residues. CDR1 and CDR2 from the germline V gene are KGHSH and LQKENI. For the CDR3, the DNA is TGTGCCAGCTCACCATACACTAGCGGGGCCGCAGATACGCAGTATTTT. It yields the protein CASSPYTSGAADTQYF.

The chain carries TRBV28 and TRBJ2-7; 10 nucleotides line up with TRBD1. Germline V gene sequence: CDR1 MDHEN, CDR2 SYDVKM. The CDR3 length is 17 residues. V lost 7 bases to trimming and J lost 2 bases; unmatched junction nucleotides: 14. CDR3 sequence: CASIIVTGTGVAYEQYF. The CDR3 nucleotides are TGTGCCAGCATTATAGTAACCGGGACAGGGGTAGCCTACGAGCAGTACTTC.

The rearrangement uses TRBV30 and TRBJ1-5; maybe TRBD1 (5 bases). The CDR3 is 16 residues long. Trimming took 4 bases from V and 0 from J, leaving 16 bases between them. Germline assignment: CDR1 GTSNPN and CDR2 SVGIG (reference sequence). The CDR3 protein is CAWIFQGSYSNQPQHF. Written as DNA, the CDR3 is TGTGCCTGGATTTTCCAGGGTTCCTATAGCAATCAGCCCCAGCATTTT. The full variable domain, its missing parts supplied by reference TRBV30 and TRBJ1-5, is SQTIHQWPATLVQPVGSPLSLECTVEGTSNPNLYWYRQAAGRGLQLLFYSVGIGQISSEVPQNLSASRPQDRQFILSSKKLLLSDSGFYLCAWIFQGSYSNQPQHFGDGTRLSIL.

The chain recombines TRBV7-2 with TRBJ2-1; TRBD2 matches at 7 bases. V was pared by 4 bases and J by 1 base, with 13 bases of the junction left unmatched. CDR3 length: 18 residues. Germline CDR1 reads SGHTA; CDR2 reads FQGNSA. The CDR3 is CASSSTRTRSGSYNEQFF. In nucleotides, the CDR3 is TGTGCCAGCAGCTCCACCCGGACTAGAAGTGGGTCCTACAATGAGCAGTTCTTC.

There are a few counts of this clone. This sequence joins TRBV6-6 and TRBJ1-2, with TRBD1 identical over 7 bases. Germline V gene lookup returns CDR1 MNHNY and CDR2 SVGAGI (reference sequence). V dropped 9 bases and J dropped 7; count of bases not matched to a gene: 8. The CDR3 contains 12 residues. As DNA, the CDR3 is TGTGCCAGTGACCAGGGGGTAGGTGGCTACACCTTC. It codes for CASDQGVGGYTF.

The chain links TRBV11-2 to TRBJ2-7; D is perhaps TRBD1 (5 bases). Looked up from germline, CDR1 is SGHAT and CDR2 is FQNNGV. V lost 5 bases to trimming and J lost 4 bases, with 9 bases between them. The CDR3 is made up of 12 amino acids. CDR3 DNA sequence: TGTGCCAGCAGCGGGGCCTTTTACGAGCAGTACTTC. It encodes CASSGAFYEQYF. Looking up the rest from reference TRBV11-2 and TRBJ2-7 gives the full variable domain: EAGVAQSPRYKIIEKRQSVAFWCNPISGHATLYWYQQILGQGPKLLIQFQNNGVVDDSQLPKDRFSAERLKGVDSTLKIQPAKLEDSAVYLCASSGAFYEQYFGPGTRLTVT.

This clone was picked up one time. This rearrangement joins TRBV7-2 to TRBJ2-4; D possibly corresponds to TRBD1 (5 bases). The CDR3 totals 14 residues. The V end was cut by 6 bases, the J end by 9 bases, with 18 bases between. Germline V gene lookup returns CDR1 SGHTA and CDR2 FQGNSA. CDR3 DNA sequence: TGTGCCAGCAGTCTAGTTCCCCAGGGAAGCATTCAGTACTTC. It yields the protein CASSLVPQGSIQYF.

As for this clone: The sample has other DNA sequences that encode this CDR3 too. This chain links TRBV5-1 with TRBJ1-5; 9 bases map to TRBD1. Germline V gives CDR1 SGHRS, CDR2 YFSETQ. The CDR3 extends over 14 amino acids. Trimming took 0 bases from V and 5 from J; bases not matched to a gene: 0. The chain's CDR3 is CASSLGTGDQPQHF. The CDR3 bases are TGCGCCAGCAGCTTGGGGACAGGGGATCAGCCCCAGCATTTT.

The chain has TRBV3-1 (or the pseudogene TRBV3-2) and TRBJ1-3; D possibly corresponds to TRBD1 (5 bases). The CDR3 is made up of 15 amino acids. CDR1 LGHDT and CDR2 YNNKEL come from the germline V gene (reference sequence). The V end was cut by 3 bases, the J end by 2 bases, with 11 bases between. The chain's CDR3 is CASSQNQGAGNTIYF. For the CDR3, the DNA is TGTGCCAGCAGCCAGAATCAGGGTGCTGGAAACACCATATATTTT.

The chain joins TRBV7-2 to TRBJ2-2, with 11 positions matching TRBD2. V dropped 5 bases and J dropped 9; count of bases not matched to a gene: 5. CDR3 size: 14 residues. Germline values: CDR1 SGHTA, CDR2 FQGNSA. The CDR3: CASSLLAGGRELFF. Here the CDR3 DNA reads TGTGCCAGCAGCCTTCTAGCGGGGGGCCGGGAGCTGTTTTTT. The full variable domain, with the rest looked up from reference TRBV7-2 and TRBJ2-2, is GAGVSQSPSNKVTEKGKDVELRCDPISGHTALYWYRQSLGQGLEFLIYFQGNSAPDKSGLPSDRFSAERTGGSVSTLTIQRTQQEDSAVYLCASSLLAGGRELFFGEGSRLTVL.

The chain employs TRBV6-6 and TRBJ2-2; no clear D. This CDR3 comprises 11 residues. The germline gives CDR1 MNHNY, CDR2 SVGAGI (reference sequence). V gave up 7 bases and J gave up 6 bases, with 6 bases separating them. The CDR3 nucleotides read TGTGCCAGCATAGGAGCCGGGGAGCTGTTTTTT. This gives the protein CASIGAGELFF.